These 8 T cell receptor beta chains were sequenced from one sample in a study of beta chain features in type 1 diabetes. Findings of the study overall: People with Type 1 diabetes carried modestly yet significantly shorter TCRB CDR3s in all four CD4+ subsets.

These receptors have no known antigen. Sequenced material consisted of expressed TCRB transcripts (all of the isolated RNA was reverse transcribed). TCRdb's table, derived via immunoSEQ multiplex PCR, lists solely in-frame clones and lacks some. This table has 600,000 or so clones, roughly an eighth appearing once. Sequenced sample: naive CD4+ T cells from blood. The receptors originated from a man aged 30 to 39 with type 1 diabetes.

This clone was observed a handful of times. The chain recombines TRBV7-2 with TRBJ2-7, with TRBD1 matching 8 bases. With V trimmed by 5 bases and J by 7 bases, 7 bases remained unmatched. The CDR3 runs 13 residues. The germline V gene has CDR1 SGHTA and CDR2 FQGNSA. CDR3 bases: TGTGCCAGCAGCATGGGACAGGCTCGAGAGCAGTACTTC. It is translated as CASSMGQAREQYF.

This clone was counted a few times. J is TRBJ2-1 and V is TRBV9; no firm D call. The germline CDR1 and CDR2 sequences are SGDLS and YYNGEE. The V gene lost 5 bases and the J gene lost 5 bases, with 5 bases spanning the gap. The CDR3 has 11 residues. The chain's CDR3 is CASRGNNEQFF. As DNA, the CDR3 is TGTGCCAGCAGGGGCAACAATGAGCAGTTCTTC.

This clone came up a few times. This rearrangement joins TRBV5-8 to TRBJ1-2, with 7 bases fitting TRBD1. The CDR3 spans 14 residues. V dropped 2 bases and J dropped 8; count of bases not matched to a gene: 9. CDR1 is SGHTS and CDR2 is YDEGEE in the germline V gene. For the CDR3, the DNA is TGTGCCAGCAGCTTACAGGGGCCACCCTGGGGCTACACCTTC. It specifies CASSLQGPPWGYTF.

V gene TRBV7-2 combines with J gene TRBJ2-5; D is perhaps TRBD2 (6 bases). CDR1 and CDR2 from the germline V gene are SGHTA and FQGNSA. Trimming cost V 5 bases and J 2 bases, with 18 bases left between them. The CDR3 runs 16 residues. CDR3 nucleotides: TGTGCCAGCAGCGACAGAGCGGGTAACACGCAAGAGACCCAGTACTTC. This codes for CASSDRAGNTQETQYF.

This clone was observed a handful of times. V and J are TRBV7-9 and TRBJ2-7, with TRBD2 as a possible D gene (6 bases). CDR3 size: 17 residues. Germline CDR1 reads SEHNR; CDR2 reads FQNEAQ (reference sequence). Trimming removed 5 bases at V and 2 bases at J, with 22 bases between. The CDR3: CASSPGWRGGTTYEQYF. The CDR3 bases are TGTGCCAGCAGCCCCGGGTGGCGGGGAGGAACAACCTACGAGCAGTACTTC.

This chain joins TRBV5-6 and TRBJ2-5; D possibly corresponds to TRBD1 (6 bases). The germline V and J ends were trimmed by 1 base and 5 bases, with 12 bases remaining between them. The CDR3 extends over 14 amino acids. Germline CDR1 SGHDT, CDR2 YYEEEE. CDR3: CASSLRGSWETQYF. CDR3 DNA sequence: TGTGCCAGCAGCTTGAGGGGGAGTTGGGAGACCCAGTACTTC.

This chain's CDR3 is CASSEPTGSYGYTF. The CDR3 nucleotides are TGTGCCAGCAGTGAGCCGACAGGGAGCTATGGCTACACCTTC. The chain employs TRBV2 and TRBJ1-2; 7 bases are a match to TRBD1. The germline V gene encodes CDR1 SNHLY and CDR2 FYNNEI. After removal of 3 bases from V and 4 bases from J, the junction contained 5 bases not matched to a gene. CDR3 length: 14 residues.

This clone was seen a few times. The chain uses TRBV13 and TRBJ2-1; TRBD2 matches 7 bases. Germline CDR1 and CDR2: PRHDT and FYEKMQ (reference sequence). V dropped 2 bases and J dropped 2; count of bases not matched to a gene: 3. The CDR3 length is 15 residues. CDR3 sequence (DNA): TGTGCCAGCAGCTTATCCGGGGGGACCTACAATGAGCAGTTCTTC. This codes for CASSLSGGTYNEQFF.